This is a list of T cell receptor beta chains from one sample in a study of blood T cell repertoires in COVID-19. Method: immunoSEQ multiplex PCR; TCRdb's copy keeps in-frame clones and lacks some. The data contain 650,000 to 800,000 clones, 75% to 90% of them seen just once; the ten biggest clones take up over 0.2%. The source material was peripheral blood. Every receptor here comes from a young woman with acute or convalescent COVID-19. Each CDR3 is given with its conserved first and last residue. Fields, in order: J gene, clone size, V gene, D gene, CDR3 protein, CDR3 DNA. The D gene is left open where the match is weak. Size is omitted from some rows. Given values are once, few, many or a class for expanded clones.

TRBJ2-7 | . | TRBV12-3/TRBV12-4 | . | CASRSTGHEQYF | TGTGCCAGCAGGAGCACAGGTCACGAGCAGTACTTC
TRBJ2-6 | . | TRBV29-1 | . | CSVERNPGSGANVLTF | TGCAGCGTTGAGCGAAACCCGGGGTCTGGGGCCAACGTCCTGACTTTC
TRBJ1-2 | . | TRBV10-3 | . | CAISEAGTGGYTF | TGTGCCATCAGTGAGGCGGGGACGGGGGGCTACACCTTC
TRBJ2-2 | . | TRBV9 | TRBD2 | CASSAYPGLGLFF | TGTGCCAGCAGCGCATACCCGGGACTAGGTCTGTTTTTT
TRBJ1-2 | . | TRBV29-1 | . | CSTSGGGYGYTF | TGCAGCACCTCGGGGGGCGGCTATGGCTACACCTTC
TRBJ1-2 | . | TRBV14 | . | CASSQDPRDYGYTF | TGTGCCAGCAGCCAAGATCCCAGGGACTATGGCTACACCTTC
TRBJ1-2 | . | TRBV27 | . | CATSAGGAWSYTF | TGTGCCACCTCCGCGGGAGGGGCATGGAGCTACACCTTC
TRBJ1-1 | . | TRBV27 | . | CASSLGGIEAFF | TGTGCCAGCAGTTTAGGAGGGATTGAAGCTTTCTTT
TRBJ2-7 | . | TRBV7-2 | . | CASSLAREFYEQYF | TGTGCCAGCAGCTTAGCTCGGGAGTTCTACGAGCAGTACTTC
TRBJ2-1 | . | TRBV5-1 | . | CASSPHPTSGNEQFF | TGCGCCAGCAGCCCCCATCCTACATCGGGGAATGAGCAGTTCTTC
TRBJ2-3 | few | TRBV30 | TRBD2 | CAWSRRGSTDTQYF | TGTGCCTGGAGTCGGCGGGGGAGCACAGATACGCAGTATTTT
TRBJ1-6 | . | TRBV3-1/TRBV3-2 | . | CASGVNSPLHF | TGTGCCAGCGGAGTAAATTCACCCCTCCACTTT
TRBJ2-1 | . | TRBV27 | . | CASSMSTPYNEQFF | TGTGCCAGCAGTATGTCAACTCCCTACAATGAGCAGTTCTTC
TRBJ1-5 | few | TRBV2 | TRBD1 | CASTWDRGSNQPQHF | TGTGCCAGCACTTGGGACAGGGGAAGCAATCAGCCCCAGCATTTT
TRBJ2-7 | . | TRBV7-8 | . | CASSRQGGYEQYF | TGTGCCAGCAGTAGACAGGGAGGCTACGAGCAGTACTTC
TRBJ2-3 | once | TRBV25-1 | . | CASSEYFPSGADTQYF | TGTGCCAGCAGTGAATATTTCCCCTCGGGGGCAGATACGCAGTATTTT
TRBJ2-5 | . | TRBV18 | . | CASSPGIAPSTQYF | TGTGCCAGCTCACCAGGTATAGCCCCCTCGACCCAGTACTTC
TRBJ1-6 | . | TRBV19 | TRBD1 | CASSPWDREYSPLHF | TGTGCCAGTAGTCCCTGGGACAGGGAATATTCACCCCTCCACTTT
TRBJ1-5 | . | TRBV21-1 | . | CASSKGGGEDQPQHF | TGTGCCAGCAGCAAGGGCGGGGGCGAGGATCAGCCCCAGCATTTT
TRBJ2-7 | many | TRBV25-1 | . | CASSYLEVWEQYF | TGTGCCAGCAGTTACCTGGAGGTATGGGAGCAGTACTTC
TRBJ1-4 | . | TRBV19 | . | CASSPRGGTEKLFF | TGTGCCAGTAGTCCCCGGGGGGGGACTGAAAAACTGTTTTTT
TRBJ1-1 | few | TRBV2 | . | CASSPLTGNTEAFF | TGTGCCAGCAGTCCACTGACGGGGAACACTGAAGCTTTCTTT
TRBJ1-2 | . | TRBV10-3 | TRBD1 | CAIQGATTNYGYTF | TGTGCCATCCAGGGGGCTACGACTAACTATGGCTACACCTTC
TRBJ1-5 | once | TRBV27 | . | CASSLGASNQPQHF | TGTGCCAGCAGTTTAGGGGCTAGCAATCAGCCCCAGCATTTT
TRBJ2-7 | . | TRBV7-8 | . | CASSPGTYEQYF | TGTGCCAGCAGCCCAGGAACCTACGAGCAGTACTTC
TRBJ1-2 | once | TRBV30 | . | CAWRATGRDGYTF | TGTGCCTGGAGGGCAACAGGGCGTGATGGCTACACCTTC
TRBJ2-3 | . | TRBV7-9 | TRBD2 | CASSLLVLAGTDTQYF | TGTGCCAGCAGCTTATTGGTCCTAGCGGGCACAGATACGCAGTATTTT
TRBJ1-2 | . | TRBV4-1 | TRBD1 | CASSHLLRRGPDYGYTF | TGCGCCAGCAGCCACCTTTTACGAAGGGGGCCCGACTATGGCTACACCTTC
TRBJ1-1 | . | TRBV19 | . | CASSPGHLRGDTEAFF | TGTGCCAGTTCGCCGGGACACCTCCGAGGGGACACTGAAGCTTTCTTT
TRBJ1-1 | . | TRBV12-5 | . | CASGPSGVGTEAFF | TGTGCTAGTGGTCCCTCAGGGGTTGGCACTGAAGCTTTCTTT
TRBJ1-5 | . | TRBV21-1 | . | CASSKAYGGGRQGTYQPQHF | TGTGCCAGCAGCAAAGCCTACGGGGGCGGACGACAGGGAACCTATCAGCCCCAGCATTTT
TRBJ2-1 | . | TRBV12-3/TRBV12-4 | . | CASSWTANNEQFF | TGTGCCAGCAGTTGGACAGCTAACAATGAGCAGTTCTTC
TRBJ1-3 | . | TRBV7-2 | . | CASSLSTPTADSGNTIYF | TGTGCCAGCAGCTTATCCACCCCGACTGCCGATTCTGGAAACACCATATATTTT
TRBJ2-3 | . | TRBV29-1 | TRBD2 | CSVESSGGKATDTQYF | TGCAGCGTTGAGAGTAGCGGGGGGAAAGCCACAGATACGCAGTATTTT
TRBJ1-1 | . | TRBV19 | TRBD1 | CASSPPDRANTEAFF | TGTGCCAGTAGTCCCCCGGACAGGGCGAACACTGAAGCTTTCTTT
TRBJ1-2 | . | TRBV11-2 | . | CASSTRGSDGYTF | TGTGCCAGCAGCACACGGGGGTCGGATGGCTACACCTTC
TRBJ1-1 | few | TRBV7-2 | . | CASSSRGRNSEAFF | TGTGCCAGCAGCTCAAGGGGGAGAAACAGTGAAGCTTTCTTT